A selection of T cell receptor beta chains follows, all from one sample in a study of T cell changes during pregnancy in multiple sclerosis. Some clones are missing from TCRdb's copy, which holds only in-frame ones; the method was immunoSEQ multiplex PCR. The sample has 12,000 or so clones, approximately 88% seen once. The source was CD8+ T cells from peripheral blood mononuclear cells, collected after pregnancy. Receptors were obtained from a female donor in good health, enrolled as a control in a pregnancy study. Both conserved end residues are trimmed from each CDR3. Fields, in order: J gene, D gene, V gene, CDR3 protein. D genes are given only for firm matches.

>TRBJ2-7|TRBD1|TRBV29-1
SVENRGEQY
>TRBJ2-1|TRBD2|TRBV7-8
ASSPSPGTSGIYSYNEQF
>TRBJ1-5|NA|TRBV6-1
ASSEGAGLGNQPQH
>TRBJ2-7|TRBD1|TRBV15
ATSARQGYEQY
>TRBJ2-7|TRBD2|TRBV7-2
ASSLDYEASGISYEQY
>TRBJ2-7|NA|TRBV19
ASSIRLSYEQY
>TRBJ2-1|TRBD2|TRBV7-8
ASARGGNEQF
>TRBJ1-4|NA|TRBV7-9
ASSSGAWTATNEKLF
>TRBJ2-1|NA|TRBV11-2
ASTDREAYNEQF
>TRBJ1-1|NA|TRBV25-1
ASSEFPTEAF
>TRBJ2-3|NA|TRBV7-2
ASTLGGDTQY
>TRBJ1-1|NA|TRBV4-1
ASSQESGALAEAF
>TRBJ2-5|TRBD1|TRBV6-5
ASSYSAGGLGETQY
>TRBJ2-5|NA|TRBV6-5
ASSPYRDKETQY
>TRBJ2-7|TRBD1|TRBV13
ASSHGTGFHEQY
>TRBJ2-1|NA|TRBV4-3
ASSQLTGASYNEQF
>TRBJ2-5|NA|TRBV7-2
ASSLALGGLETQY
>TRBJ2-5|TRBD2|TRBV14
ASSQSGRLGETQY
>TRBJ1-2|TRBD1|TRBV11-2
ASSLGSQGDPRTNYGYT
>TRBJ2-5|TRBD1|TRBV15
ATSMGQGSIPETQY
>TRBJ2-1|TRBD2|TRBV4-2
ASSQDSGGANEQF
>TRBJ2-1|TRBD2|TRBV7-8
ASSPGTSGEGQF
>TRBJ2-7|TRBD1|TRBV28
ASRFFLGQSYEQY
>TRBJ2-5|TRBD2|TRBV27
ASSLSGTSLVTQY
>NA|TRBD1|TRBV6-5
ASSYNRGNEQY
>TRBJ2-7|TRBD2|TRBV7-8
ASSPGGYEQY
>TRBJ2-7|TRBD2|TRBV7-9
ASSPPGLAFGGDVEQY
>TRBJ1-1|NA|TRBV5-5
ASSLGGGTEAF
>TRBJ2-7|TRBD2|TRBV11-2
ASSWEGLADLVVVEQY
>TRBJ1-4|TRBD1|TRBV14
ASSRVPPRGTNEKLF
>TRBJ1-1|TRBD1|TRBV6-6
ASTRDRRLMGAF
>TRBJ1-5|NA|TRBV7-2
ASSLSRASGQPQH
>TRBJ2-1|NA|TRBV9
ASSTVGGSYNEQF
>TRBJ1-5|TRBD1|TRBV19
ASSTWTGGNQPQH
>TRBJ2-5|TRBD2|TRBV19
ASSIVPSGEETQY
>TRBJ2-3|NA|TRBV9
ASSPHSGTSTDTQY
>TRBJ2-1|TRBD2|TRBV29-1
SVEELLAGVNEQF
>TRBJ2-1|NA|TRBV19
ASSSGPNNEQF
>TRBJ1-5|NA|TRBV2
ASKQGGGISNQPQH
>TRBJ1-1|NA|TRBV30
AWSVVTEAF
>TRBJ2-2|NA|TRBV4-1
ASSQEMHNPATGELF
>TRBJ2-2|TRBD2|TRBV5-4
ASSFGLAGGLGELF
>TRBJ2-1|TRBD2|TRBV14
ASSQGSGRVDNEQF
>TRBJ2-7|TRBD1|TRBV10-2
ASGYRGLFHEQY
>TRBJ2-1|NA|TRBV19
ASRSGGNEQF
>TRBJ2-7|TRBD1|TRBV11-2
ASSLGQGGPSSYEQY
>TRBJ1-5|NA|TRBV5-5
ASSPGHYSNQPQH
>TRBJ1-6|TRBD1|TRBV6-1
ASSEFDRALNSPLH
>TRBJ1-4|NA|TRBV19
ASSMWGATNEKLF
>TRBJ1-2|NA|TRBV13
ASSPRGSQILGGYT
>TRBJ2-7|TRBD1|TRBV5-4
ASSLVGTVSDEQY
>TRBJ2-7|NA|TRBV27
ASSPGRTGEQY